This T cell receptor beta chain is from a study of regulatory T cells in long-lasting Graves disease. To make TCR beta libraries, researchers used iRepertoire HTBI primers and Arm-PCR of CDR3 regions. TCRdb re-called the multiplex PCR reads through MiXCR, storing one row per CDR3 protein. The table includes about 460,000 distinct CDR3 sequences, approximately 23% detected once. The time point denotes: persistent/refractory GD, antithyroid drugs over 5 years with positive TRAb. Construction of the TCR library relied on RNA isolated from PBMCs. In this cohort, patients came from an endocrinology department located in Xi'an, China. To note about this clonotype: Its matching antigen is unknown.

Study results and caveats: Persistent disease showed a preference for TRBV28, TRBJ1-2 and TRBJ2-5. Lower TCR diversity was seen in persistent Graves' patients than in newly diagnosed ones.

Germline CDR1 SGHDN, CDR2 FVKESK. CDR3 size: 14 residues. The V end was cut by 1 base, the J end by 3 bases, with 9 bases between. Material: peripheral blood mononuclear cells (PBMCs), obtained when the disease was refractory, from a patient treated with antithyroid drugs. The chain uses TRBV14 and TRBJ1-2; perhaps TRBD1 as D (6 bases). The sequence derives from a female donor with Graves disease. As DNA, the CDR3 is TGTGCCAGCAGCCAAGCCACAGGGCACTATGGCTACACCTTC. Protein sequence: CASSQATGHYGYTF.